This TCR beta chain was captured in a study of blood T cells in healthy people across ages. Study-level background: T cells yielded about one barcoded beta molecule per two cells through template switching. General study results and limits: Both higher diversity and more naive CD4+ cells marked long-lived donors when set against aged donors.

To note about this clonotype: Its specificity is not known.

V was shortened by 0 bases and J by 3 bases, with 11 bases between the two germline ends. The CDR3 covers 15 residues. Per germline, CDR1 SGHNT and CDR2 YYREEE (reference sequence). The authors ran a second PCR of roughly 7 to 11 cycles using a sample-barcoded 5' primer and a J-beta primer mix. Through a template-switch adaptor with 12 random nucleotides, each cDNA molecule received a tag. Sequencing yielded, for each sample, at least 2.5 million paired-end reads carrying CDR3. From the 5' RACE reads, TCRdb called clonotypes with MiXCR, one entry per CDR3 protein. This table holds some 860,000 distinct CDR3 sequences, about 61% found once.

Material: blood. The sequence derives from a man aged 35-49 years in good health. The chain employs TRBV5-4 and TRBJ2-3; D is perhaps TRBD1 (5 bases). For the CDR3, the DNA is TGTGCCAGCAGCTTGGAATCAAGGGGTACAGATACGCAGTATTTT. Translation gives CASSLESRGTDTQYF.